These 27 T cell receptor beta chains originate from one sample sequenced in a study of post-analysis software for immune sequencing data. Study-wide points: In patients, five or six TRBV segments were more frequent than in controls, with TRBV5-6, TRBV5-1 and TRBV20-1 among them.

Unique-molecular-identifier-tagged TCR beta cDNA libraries were used. Each CDR3 protein is one row after TCRdb ran MiXCR on the PCR reads. The sample yields 750,000 to 950,000 distinct CDR3 sequences, approximately 57% seen once. Antigen specificity for these receptors is unknown. Sample: blood. The receptors originated from a girl aged 5 to 17 with multiple sclerosis.

In its sample, this clonotype was seen many times. The V gene is TRBV20-1, the J gene TRBJ2-3; the D is unclear. V shed 0 bases and J shed 6 bases, with 4 bases lying between them. The germline gives CDR1 DFQATT, CDR2 SNEGSKA (reference sequence). The CDR3 totals 11 residues. DNA of the CDR3: TGCAGTGCTAGAGATCCCGATACGCAGTATTTT. This encodes CSARDPDTQYF.

This clonotype was seen only a few times. This rearrangement joins TRBV6-6 to TRBJ2-1, with D unresolved. This CDR3 has 14 residues. V lost 3 bases and J lost 0, with 6 bases in between. Germline V gene sequence: CDR1 MNHNY, CDR2 SVGAGI (reference sequence). The CDR3, as DNA: TGTGCCAGCAGTTATGAGAGCTCCTACAATGAGCAGTTCTTC. Translated, it gives CASSYESSYNEQFF.

The V gene is TRBV7-2, the J gene TRBJ2-2; maybe TRBD2 (6 bases). Trimming shortened V by 4 bases and J by 7 bases, and 10 bases separated the two germline ends. Looked up from germline, CDR1 is SGHTA and CDR2 is FQGNSA. The CDR3 covers 13 residues. DNA for the CDR3: TGTGCCAGCAGCTCGACTAGACACGGGGAGCTGTTTTTT. It encodes CASSSTRHGELFF.

This clonotype occurred a few times. V and J are TRBV2 and TRBJ1-2; 8 bases line up with TRBD1. Germline CDR1 and CDR2: SNHLY and FYNNEI. The CDR3 consists of 13 residues. The V segment lost 4 bases and the J segment 7 bases; nucleotides outside the gene matches: 5. CDR3 region: CASSGTGNSGYTF. For the CDR3, the DNA is TGTGCCAGCAGTGGGACAGGGAATAGTGGCTACACCTTC.

The chain employs TRBV20-1 and TRBJ2-7; 7 bases line up with TRBD2. This CDR3 contains 12 residues. Germline V lookup: CDR1 DFQATT, CDR2 SNEGSKA (reference sequence). This CDR3 is CRATPGGYEQYF. The CDR3 nucleotides read TGCAGGGCCACGCCGGGAGGCTACGAGCAGTACTTC.

V and J are TRBV4-1 and TRBJ2-7; the D gene is possibly TRBD1 (5 bases). V gave up 0 bases and J gave up 4 bases, with 13 bases separating them. Germline CDR1 MGHRA, CDR2 YSYEKL. CDR3 length equals 15 residues. For the CDR3, the DNA is TGCGCCAGCAGCCAAGATCTTGGGGCTATTTACGAGCAGTACTTC. This sequence encodes CASSQDLGAIYEQYF.

The CDR3 sequence is CATSPGRASTDTQYF. Here the CDR3 DNA reads TGTGCCACCAGCCCCGGGCGGGCTAGCACAGATACGCAGTATTTT. The chain has TRBV24-1 and TRBJ2-3; perhaps TRBD2 as D (5 bases). The germline V and J ends were trimmed by 7 bases and 0 bases, with 13 bases remaining between them. Per germline, CDR1 KGHDR and CDR2 SFDVKD. This CDR3 contains 15 residues.

This sequence joins TRBV29-1 and TRBJ2-7; 9 nucleotides match TRBD1. V was pared by 4 bases and J by 6 bases, with 4 bases of the junction left unmatched. In germline, CDR1 is SQVTM, CDR2 ANQGSEA. This CDR3 contains 12 residues. The CDR3 reads CSVGGQGREQYF. The CDR3 nucleotides read TGCAGCGTTGGGGGACAGGGTCGCGAGCAGTACTTC.

This clonotype turned up a few times. The V call is TRBV6-6, the J call TRBJ1-2; no clear D gene. Germline CDR1 is MNHNY and CDR2 is SVGAGI (reference sequence). V lost 2 bases and J 0 bases, leaving 4 bases between the germline ends. The CDR3 spans 13 residues. Here the CDR3 reads CASSYVSNYGYTF. DNA of the CDR3: TGTGCCAGCAGTTACGTCTCTAACTATGGCTACACCTTC.

The DNA of the CDR3 is TGTGCCAGCAGCCTACAGGGACCAGGAATCTACGAGCAGTACTTC. It specifies CASSLQGPGIYEQYF. The chain uses TRBV7-3 and TRBJ2-7, with a tentative D call TRBD1 (6 bases). CDR3 size: 15 residues. Germline loops: CDR1 SGHTA, CDR2 FQGTGA. V lost 5 bases, J lost 3 bases, and 17 bases lay in between.

The chain joins TRBV28 to TRBJ1-2; weak D call: TRBD1 (6 bases). The CDR3 has 13 residues. Between the trimmed V and J ends, which lost 10 bases and 4 bases, there was a span of 16 bases. From germline, CDR1 is MDHEN and CDR2 SYDVKM. The CDR3 coding sequence is TGTGCCACCCTAGGGGGGACCCCCTATGGCTACACCTTC. Amino acid sequence: CATLGGTPYGYTF.

This chain connects TRBV29-1 to TRBJ2-1; the D is unclear. CDR1 and CDR2 (germline): SQVTM, ANQGSEA. Between the trimmed V and J ends, which lost 0 bases and 9 bases, there was a span of 9 bases. The CDR3 is made up of 12 amino acids. CDR3 region: CSVEDAGSEQFF. CDR3 DNA sequence: TGCAGCGTTGAAGACGCTGGCTCTGAGCAGTTCTTC.

V usage is TRBV7-9 and J usage is TRBJ2-5, with 9 bases identical to TRBD1. The J call may be incorrect, as the DNA end agrees better with TRBJ2-7. The CDR3 spans 15 residues. Looked up from germline, CDR1 is SEHNR and CDR2 is FQNEAQ (reference sequence). The CDR3 nucleotides are TGTGCCAGCAGGGGGGACAGGGACCCCCCCTACGAGCAGTACTTC. Translated, it gives CASRGDRDPPYEQYF.

This chain joins TRBV7-9 and TRBJ2-1, with 10 bases fitting TRBD2. Per germline, CDR1 SEHNR and CDR2 FQNEAQ (reference sequence). Trimming at V came to 5 bases and at J to 3 bases, leaving 4 bases not matched to a gene. This CDR3 comprises 15 residues. In DNA form, the CDR3 reads TGTGCCAGCAGCCCCCTAGCGGGGGACTACAATGAGCAGTTCTTC. Translation: CASSPLAGDYNEQFF.

V gene TRBV3-1 combines with J gene TRBJ2-1, with 7 nucleotides matching TRBD2. This CDR3 has 18 amino acids. Germline V gene lookup returns CDR1 LGHDT and CDR2 YNNKEL (reference sequence). The ends lost 4 bases at V and 3 bases at J; junction bases unmatched: 15. CDR3 in amino acids: CASSPQRGLMQGYNEQFF. The CDR3 DNA follows: TGTGCCAGCAGCCCACAGCGGGGACTTATGCAAGGCTACAATGAGCAGTTCTTC.

The sample holds one count of this clonotype. The chain uses TRBV29-1 and TRBJ2-1, with D hard to call. The CDR3 covers 14 residues. Trimming shortened V by 4 bases and J by 0 bases, and 10 bases separated the two germline ends. Germline V gene lookup returns CDR1 SQVTM and CDR2 ANQGSEA. CDR3 nucleotides: TGCAGCGTTGGGCGGCGGCTCTCCTACAATGAGCAGTTCTTC. Amino acids: CSVGRRLSYNEQFF.

This chain connects TRBV29-1 to TRBJ1-2, with D perhaps TRBD1 (5 bases). Trimming cost V 6 bases and J 2 bases, with 13 bases left between them. Germline V gene sequence: CDR1 SQVTM, CDR2 ANQGSEA. The CDR3 runs to 13 residues. CDR3 region: CSVTTTENYGYTF. Here the CDR3 DNA reads TGCAGCGTGACTACGACAGAGAACTATGGCTACACCTTC.

The chain recombines TRBV7-3 with TRBJ2-1, with 8 bases that match TRBD2. CDR3 length: 16 amino acids. Germline-derived CDR1 and CDR2 are SGHTA and FQGTGA. V trimming: 2 bases; J trimming: 6 bases; junction bases outside the gene matches: 9. The CDR3 DNA is TGTGCCAGCAGCTTAGTCGGGGGGGATTCTGGCAATGAGCAGTTCTTC. The encoded protein is CASSLVGGDSGNEQFF.

J is TRBJ2-3 and V is TRBV5-6; no firm D call. With 3 bases removed from V and 1 base from J, the gap between germline ends came to 12 bases. Germline CDR1 reads SGHDT; CDR2 reads YYEEEE. This CDR3 has 15 amino acids. The CDR3 DNA reads as TGTGCCAGCAGCTCACCGGGCCCGGGCACAGATACGCAGTATTTT. Amino acid sequence: CASSSPGPGTDTQYF.

V is TRBV27 and J is TRBJ1-6, with 8 positions matching TRBD1. V trimming: 0 bases; J trimming: 8 bases; junction bases outside the gene matches: 9. Germline V gives CDR1 MNHEY, CDR2 SMNVEV (reference sequence). The CDR3 contains 17 residues. The CDR3 DNA is TGTGCCAGCAGTTTATCGTTGGACAGGGTTTTTTATTCACCCCTCCACTTT. Translation gives CASSLSLDRVFYSPLHF.

The J gene is TRBJ2-7, the V gene TRBV11-2; unclear D gene. The length of the CDR3 is 12 residues. Trimming left V 7 bases short and J 3 bases short, with 10 bases between. CDR1 and CDR2 from the germline V gene are SGHAT and FQNNGV. The chain's CDR3 is CASTQDFYEQYF. Here the CDR3 DNA reads TGTGCCAGCACCCAAGATTTCTACGAGCAGTACTTC.

The J gene is TRBJ2-7, the V gene TRBV29-1; tentative D call: TRBD1 (5 bases). Germline V gene lookup returns CDR1 SQVTM and CDR2 ANQGSEA. Trimming left V 5 bases short and J 2 bases short, with 13 bases between. The CDR3 has 13 amino acids. In DNA, the CDR3 is TGCAGCGTTATACAGGATGGAGCCTACGAGCAGTACTTC. Encoded protein: CSVIQDGAYEQYF.

The sample holds many counts of this clonotype. The junction and the germline gene differ at one end; a read error may be behind it. The chain carries TRBV5-1 and TRBJ2-5, with 7 bases matching TRBD1. Germline CDR1 SGHRS, CDR2 YFSETQ. CDR3 length equals 13 residues. This CDR3 is CASSPGQQETQYF. The CDR3, as DNA: TGTGCCAGCAGTCCGGGACAGCAAGAGACCCAGTACTTC.

The chain carries TRBV7-6 and TRBJ2-1; D is unclear. V lost 3 bases and J lost 7, with 4 bases in between. Germline V gives CDR1 SGHVS, CDR2 FNYEAQ. The length of the CDR3 is 11 residues. The chain's CDR3 is CASSFVNEQFF. For the CDR3, the DNA is TGTGCCAGCAGCTTTGTGAATGAGCAGTTCTTC.

The rearrangement links TRBV7-8 to TRBJ2-1; possible D gene TRBD2, 6 bases. CDR3 length: 17 residues. V lost 1 base and J lost 7, with 20 bases in between. Germline V gives CDR1 SGHVS, CDR2 FQNEAQ. CDR3: CASSLGFKGGDRNEQFF. As DNA, the CDR3 is TGTGCCAGCAGCTTAGGGTTCAAAGGCGGGGACCGAAATGAGCAGTTCTTC.

This clonotype has a single count. A junction end diverges from the germline sequence, so it may reflect a read error. The chain employs TRBV7-2 and TRBJ1-1; TRBD1 agrees at 7 bases. The CDR3 is 14 amino acids. The germline V gene has CDR1 SGHTA and CDR2 FQGNSA. CDR3 sequence (DNA): TGTGTCAGCAGGGGACAGCGTCTGAACACTGAAGCTTTCTTT. Protein sequence: CVSRGQRLNTEAFF.

The V call is TRBV9, the J call TRBJ2-5; D may match TRBD1 or TRBD2 (5 bases each). Germline V CDR1 and CDR2: SGDLS, YYNGEE. The CDR3 loop spans 15 amino acids. V was shortened by 0 bases and J by 5 bases, with 14 bases between the two germline ends. The CDR3 loop reads CASSVGGEGPETQYF. The CDR3, as DNA: TGTGCCAGCAGCGTAGGTGGCGAGGGGCCGGAGACCCAGTACTTC.